These 5 T cell receptor beta chains share one sample of origin, sequenced in a study of control samples from healthy donors and cancer patients. Produced via immunoSEQ multiplex PCR; TCRdb's table is partial and in-frame only. Of about 170,000 clones listed, 94% are singletons. The specimen sequenced was blood. The receptor source for this set is a woman aged 18-29 years in good health.

The chain carries TRBV28 and TRBJ1-2; TRBD1 aligns across 7 bases. Trimming cost V 5 bases and J 3 bases; bases outside gene matches: 6. CDR3 length equals 14 residues. Germline CDR1 MDHEN, CDR2 SYDVKM. The CDR3 DNA follows: TGTGCCAGCAGTACGAGACAGGGCCACTATGGCTACACCTTC. Protein: CASSTRQGHYGYTF.

This clone was recorded a few times. V usage is TRBV4-3 and J usage is TRBJ1-4; no firm D call. V gave up 0 bases and J gave up 6 bases, with 11 bases separating them. This CDR3 spans 15 amino acids. CDR1 is LGHNA and CDR2 is YSLEER in the germline V gene. The DNA for the CDR3 is TGCGCCAGCAGCCAAGATGGTGGAACAGATGAAAAACTGTTTTTT. This sequence encodes CASSQDGGTDEKLFF.

This chain links TRBV5-1 with TRBJ2-7; the match to TRBD1 covers 10 bases. The V and J ends lost 5 bases and 1 base, in that order; junction bases with no gene match: 3. The germline V gene has CDR1 SGHRS and CDR2 YFSETQ. This CDR3 comprises 14 residues. The CDR3 coding sequence is TGCGCCAGCAGATCGGGACAGGGGTCCTACGAGCAGTACTTC. Amino acid sequence: CASRSGQGSYEQYF.

The CDR3 DNA follows: TGTGCCAGCAGTGAGGGGTCTGGCTACACCTTC. As protein: CASSEGSGYTF. J is TRBJ1-2 and V is TRBV25-1, with D unclear. Germline V gene data show CDR1 as MGHDK and CDR2 as SYGVNS. This CDR3 has 11 residues. Trimming pared 3 bases from V and 7 bases from J, leaving 6 bases between.

The CDR3 protein is CASRAMGSETQYF. The CDR3 DNA reads TGTGCCAGCAGGGCCATGGGGTCGGAGACCCAGTACTTC. V usage is TRBV6-6 and J usage is TRBJ2-5; D ambiguous. Trimming removed 6 bases at V and 5 bases at J, with 13 bases between. This CDR3 is built from 13 residues. Germline V gives CDR1 MNHNY, CDR2 SVGAGI (reference sequence).